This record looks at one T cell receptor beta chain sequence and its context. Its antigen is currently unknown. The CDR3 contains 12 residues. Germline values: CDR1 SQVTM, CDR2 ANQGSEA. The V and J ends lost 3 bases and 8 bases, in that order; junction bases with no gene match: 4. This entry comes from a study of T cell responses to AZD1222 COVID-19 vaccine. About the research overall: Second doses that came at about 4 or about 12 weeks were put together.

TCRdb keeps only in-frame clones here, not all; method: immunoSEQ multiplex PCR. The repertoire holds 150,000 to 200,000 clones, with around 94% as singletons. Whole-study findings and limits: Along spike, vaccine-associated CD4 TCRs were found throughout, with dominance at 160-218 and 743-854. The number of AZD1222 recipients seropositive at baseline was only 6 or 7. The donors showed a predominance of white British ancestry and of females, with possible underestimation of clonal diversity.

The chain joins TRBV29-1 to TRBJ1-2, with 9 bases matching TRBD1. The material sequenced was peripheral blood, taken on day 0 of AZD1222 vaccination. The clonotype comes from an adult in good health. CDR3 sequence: CSVDRTGEGYTF. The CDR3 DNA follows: TGCAGCGTTGACAGGACAGGGGAAGGCTACACCTTC.